These 27 T cell receptor beta chains were all obtained from the same sample, sequenced in a study of T cell repertoires in cytomegalovirus infection. MiXCR, applied by TCRdb to the reads, yields one record per CDR3 protein. The sample yields hundreds of thousands of distinct CDR3 sequences, roughly 24% seen once. The specimen sequenced was CD8+ T cells from PBMCs. The origin of the receptors is a human donor in good health (CMV status not recorded). Some clones in this sample may be carry-over from other donors' samples.

The table lists this clonotype with many counts. CDR3 amino acids: CASSLIVEGNRDTEAFF. The CDR3 coding sequence is TGTGCCAGCAGCTTAATAGTTGAGGGGAATAGGGACACTGAAGCTTTCTTT. V and J are TRBV7-3 and TRBJ1-1; tentative D call: TRBD1 (5 bases). The CDR3 length is 17 residues. Germline CDR1 and CDR2: SGHTA and FQGTGA. Between the trimmed V and J ends, which lost 1 base and 3 bases, there was a span of 18 bases.

To note about this clonotype: With a much larger clone just one base away, this may be a read error. V and J are TRBV7-4 and TRBJ1-4, with D uncertain. The CDR3 length is 12 residues. Germline CDR1 SGHVT, CDR2 SQSDAQ. The CDR3 DNA sequence: TGTGCCGGCAGCTCCTCGGAAAAGACAATGTTTTTT. This gives the protein CAGSSSEKTMFF.

The V call is TRBV28, the J call TRBJ2-2; D possibly matches TRBD1 or TRBD2 (6 bases each). V was pared by 5 bases and J by 1 base, with 14 bases between. Germline V CDR1 and CDR2: MDHEN, SYDVKM. This CDR3 has 16 amino acids. DNA of the CDR3: TGTGCCAGCAGTACCCGTGAGGGGGGGAACACCGGGGAGCTGTTTTTT. This gives the protein CASSTREGGNTGELFF.

This clonotype was seen only a few times. V and J are TRBV29-1 and TRBJ2-1; no clear D gene. This CDR3 comprises 10 residues. The germline V gene encodes CDR1 SQVTM and CDR2 ANQGSEA. Deletions cut 4 bases from V and 3 bases from J, with 1 base between. In nucleotides, the CDR3 is TGCAGCGTTGTCTACAATGAGCAGTTCTTC. Its translation: CSVVYNEQFF.

As for this clonotype: A much more abundant neighbour one base away suggests this may be a read error. The chain is built from TRBV7-8 and TRBJ1-2; D unresolved. Per germline, CDR1 SGHVS and CDR2 FQNEAQ. V lost 4 bases, J lost 0 bases, and 9 bases lay in between. CDR3 length: 14 residues. The CDR3 DNA follows: TGTGCCAGCAGCTCCATTGCGACTAACTATGGCTACACCTTC. Protein product: CASSSIATNYGYTF.

This chain uses TRBV28 with TRBJ2-4, with no clear D. This CDR3 has 12 residues. The germline V gene encodes CDR1 MDHEN and CDR2 SYDVKM. V lost 6 bases, J lost 5 bases, and 8 bases lay in between. CDR3 coding DNA: TGTGCCAGCAGGGGTTTAGAAAACATTCAGTACTTC. Translation: CASRGLENIQYF.

As concerns this clonotype: Its ends do not fully match the called genes, so a read error is possible. The chain couples TRBV28 to TRBJ1-5; 10 bases are a match to TRBD1. The germline gives CDR1 MDHEN, CDR2 SYDVKM. The CDR3 contains 15 residues. The CDR3 spells CACRPRQGAFQPQHF. The CDR3, as DNA: TGTGCCTGCAGACCCCGACAGGGGGCATTTCAGCCCCAGCATTTT. The full variable domain, its missing parts supplied by reference TRBV28 and TRBJ1-5, is DVKVTQSSRYLVKRTGEKVFLECVQDMDHENMFWYRQDPGLGLRLIYFSYDVKMKEKGDIPEGYSVSREKKERFSLILESASTNQTSMYLCACRPRQGAFQPQHFGDGTRLSIL.

In its sample, this clonotype was seen many times. The DNA for the CDR3 is TGTGCCAGCAGCCAAGGCGGGAATTCACCCCTCCACTTT. Translation: CASSQGGNSPLHF. This chain uses TRBV14 with TRBJ1-6; D is ambiguous. The CDR3 runs to 13 residues. Trimming took 1 base from V and 7 from J, leaving 5 bases between them. Germline loops: CDR1 SGHDN, CDR2 FVKESK.

The chain links TRBV6-6 to TRBJ2-7; 7 bases are shared with TRBD1. There are 13 residues in the CDR3. The germline V gene has CDR1 MNHNY and CDR2 SVGAGI (reference sequence). The V segment lost 2 bases and the J segment 6 bases; nucleotides outside the gene matches: 4. This CDR3 is CASSYVQGFEQYV. For the CDR3, the DNA is TGTGCCAGCAGTTACGTACAGGGGTTCGAGCAGTACGTC.

This clonotype was seen many times. One end of the junction fails to match germline, which may point to a read error. This chain links TRBV7-7 with TRBJ2-2; no reliable D call. CDR3 length: 16 amino acids. Germline loops: CDR1 SSHAT, CDR2 FNYEAQ (reference sequence). In nucleotides, the CDR3 is TGTGCTAGCAGCCCCCGGCCTCCACCGAACACCGGGGAGCTGTTTTTT. Translation gives CASSPRPPPNTGELFF.

A single count supports this clonotype. The V gene is TRBV6-6, the J gene TRBJ2-3; 7 positions agree with TRBD2. Per germline, CDR1 MNHNY and CDR2 SVGAGI (reference sequence). The CDR3 runs 15 residues. Trimming cost V 5 bases and J 3 bases; bases outside gene matches: 8. The CDR3 coding sequence is TGTGCCAGCAGTGCGGGGACTACATATACAGATACGCAGTATTTT. This sequence encodes CASSAGTTYTDTQYF.

This sequence joins TRBV27 and TRBJ2-1; 12 positions agree with TRBD2. In germline, CDR1 is MNHEY, CDR2 SMNVEV (reference sequence). This CDR3 has 16 residues. The J segment lost 4 bases and the V segment lost 5 bases, leaving 6 bases of the junction unmatched. CDR3 protein: CASSISGTSGYNEQFF. CDR3 nucleotide sequence: TGTGCCAGCAGTATCTCCGGGACTAGCGGGTACAATGAGCAGTTCTTC.

The rearrangement links TRBV6-1 to TRBJ2-5; possible D gene TRBD1, 6 bases. The germline V gene has CDR1 MNHNS and CDR2 SASEGT. CDR3 length: 15 residues. Trimming shortened V by 5 bases and J by 4 bases, and 17 bases separated the two germline ends. CDR3 amino acids: CASSYNTGTRETQYF. The CDR3 nucleotides read TGTGCCAGCAGTTATAACACAGGGACGAGAGAGACCCAGTACTTC.

This sequence joins TRBV20-1 and TRBJ1-1; 8 nucleotides align to TRBD1. CDR1 is DFQATT and CDR2 is SNEGSKA in the germline V gene (reference sequence). The ends lost 1 base at V and 4 bases at J; junction bases unmatched: 5. The CDR3 has 14 residues. CDR3 protein: CSARVDRGSTEAFF. The DNA of the CDR3 is TGCAGTGCTAGAGTCGACAGGGGATCCACTGAAGCTTTCTTT.

The chain employs TRBV28 and TRBJ2-2; possible D gene TRBD1, 6 bases. Germline values: CDR1 MDHEN, CDR2 SYDVKM. This CDR3 has 15 residues. The V gene lost 0 bases and the J gene lost 6 bases, with 11 bases spanning the gap. CDR3 DNA: TGTGCCAGCAGTTTATGGGGGGCGATCTCCGGGGAGCTGTTTTTT. Its translation is CASSLWGAISGELFF.

This clonotype has just a few counts. This rearrangement joins TRBV27 to TRBJ1-1; no definite D call. Trimming pared 0 bases from V and 7 bases from J, leaving 9 bases between. CDR3 length equals 13 residues. Looked up from germline, CDR1 is MNHEY and CDR2 is SMNVEV (reference sequence). The CDR3 is CASSLSGWVEAFF. The CDR3 coding sequence is TGTGCCAGCAGTTTATCAGGGTGGGTTGAAGCTTTCTTT.

This clonotype was counted a few times. The chain uses TRBV20-1 and TRBJ1-5; 8 nucleotides align to TRBD1. The CDR3 is 16 residues long. With 6 bases clipped from V and 4 bases from J, the junction kept 14 bases outside the gene matches. CDR1 and CDR2 from the germline V gene are DFQATT and SNEGSKA (reference sequence). CDR3 DNA: TGCAGTGCGTTAAACTGGGACAGGTTCCCGAATCAGCCCCAGCATTTT. Its translation is CSALNWDRFPNQPQHF.

This clonotype was counted at least ten times. The genes are TRBV25-1 and TRBJ2-1; no clear D. V was pared by 2 bases and J by 1 base, with 9 bases between. This CDR3 is built from 15 residues. Germline CDR1 and CDR2: MGHDK and SYGVNS. The CDR3 bases are TGTGCCAGCAGTGAAAGGTACAGATCCTACAATGAGCAGTTCTTC. Residues: CASSERYRSYNEQFF.

The chain couples TRBV4-1 to TRBJ1-1, with 8 bases identical to TRBD1. Losses at the gene ends were 0 bases for V and 3 bases for J; bases not matched to a gene: 6. The germline CDR1 and CDR2 sequences are MGHRA and YSYEKL. CDR3 length: 16 amino acids. The DNA for the CDR3 is TGCGCCAGCAGCCAAGATGCAGGGGGCACAGACACTGAAGCTTTCTTT. Its translation: CASSQDAGGTDTEAFF.

This clonotype was counted a few times. The V call is TRBV29-1, the J call TRBJ2-6, with a weak D call TRBD1 (6 bases). The CDR3 is 18 residues long. The germline V gene encodes CDR1 SQVTM and CDR2 ANQGSEA. V lost 3 bases and J lost 0, with 18 bases in between. In DNA form, the CDR3 reads TGCAGCGTTGATGCCCGGGACACTTATGTCTCTGGGGCCAACGTCCTGACTTTC. Its protein is CSVDARDTYVSGANVLTF.

This clonotype has more than one count but fewer than ten. A junction boundary mismatches the germline segment, possibly from a read error. The genes are TRBV7-9 and TRBJ2-1; 10 bases line up with TRBD2. Germline V lookup: CDR1 SEHNR, CDR2 FQNEAQ (reference sequence). This CDR3 is built from 14 residues. The CDR3 DNA is TGTGCCAGCACCTTAGCGGGGGGAGACAATGAGCAGTTCTTC. Amino acid sequence: CASTLAGGDNEQFF.

This clonotype has a count of ten or more. The rearrangement uses TRBV10-3 and TRBJ2-5; D gene uncertain. The germline V gene has CDR1 ENHRY and CDR2 SYGVKD. V lost 2 bases and J lost 5, with 6 bases in between. This CDR3 contains 12 residues. The CDR3 region is CAISEPGETQYF. CDR3 nucleotides: TGTGCCATCAGTGAGCCAGGCGAGACCCAGTACTTC.

This clonotype was seen many times. V is TRBV6-5 and J is TRBJ1-1; D remains ambiguous. The length of the CDR3 is 11 residues. Germline CDR1 reads MNHEY; CDR2 reads SVGAGI. Between the trimmed V and J ends, which lost 2 bases and 6 bases, there was a span of 4 bases. DNA for the CDR3: TGTGCCAGCAGTTACGGCGCTGAAGCTTTCTTT. Translation: CASSYGAEAFF.

Details on this clonotype: This sequence may be a read error, since a much larger clone differs from it by one base. The V gene is TRBV7-6, the J gene TRBJ1-2; TRBD1 aligns across 8 bases. CDR3 length equals 17 residues. Looked up from germline, CDR1 is SGHVS and CDR2 is FNYEAQ. The CDR3: CASSSRAPGTGNYGHTF. CDR3 sequence (DNA): TGTGCCAGCAGCTCACGTGCCCCCGGGACAGGCAACTATGGCCACACCTTC.

A word on this clonotype: This may arise from a read error, as a much more abundant clone is one base away. The V call is TRBV7-8, the J call TRBJ2-3; D ambiguous. This CDR3 contains 15 residues. The germline gives CDR1 SGHVS, CDR2 FQNEAQ. The CDR3 is CTSSPLQHSGDTQYF. CDR3 DNA sequence: TGTACCAGCAGCCCGTTACAGCACTCAGGAGATACGCAGTATTTT.

The chain couples TRBV14 to TRBJ2-2; D gene uncertain. The CDR3 runs to 13 residues. V gave up 3 bases and J gave up 6 bases, with 8 bases separating them. Germline V gives CDR1 SGHDN, CDR2 FVKESK. The CDR3 DNA is TGTGCCAGCAGCCAGTATTTGTCCGGGGAGCTGTTTTTT. Protein sequence: CASSQYLSGELFF.

In its sample, this clonotype was seen many times. The rearrangement links TRBV7-8 to TRBJ1-4; 7 nucleotides align to TRBD1. J was trimmed by 3 bases and V by 5 bases; bases with no gene match: 6. This CDR3 comprises 15 residues. Germline V gives CDR1 SGHVS, CDR2 FQNEAQ. CDR3 in amino acids: CASSGRQGSNEKLFF. The CDR3 region has the DNA TGTGCCAGCAGCGGGCGACAGGGTTCTAATGAAAAACTGTTTTTT.